This TCR beta chain was observed in a study of brain T cells in children with intractable seizures. Sequencing was limited to surgery cases with top T cell transcript signatures in brain tissue. Pre-surgery treatment included at least one anti-epileptic drug. TCRdb's copy holds only in-frame clones and misses some; the assay was immunoSEQ multiplex PCR. The table lists around 9,000 clones, 69% of them singletons. The trim removed 0 bases at V and 4 bases at J, leaving 7 bases unmatched. This CDR3 is built from 18 residues. Germline lookup yields CDR1 LGHDT and CDR2 YNNKEL (reference sequence). The receptor's source is a girl aged 2 to 10 with tuberous sclerosis and intractable seizures. Sequencing was performed on resected brain tissue, taken at surgery. This chain uses TRBV3-1 (or the pseudogene TRBV3-2) with TRBJ2-1; 12 nucleotides line up with TRBD1. CDR3 sequence reads: CASSQEIGTGGFYNEQFF. The CDR3 DNA reads as TGTGCCAGCAGCCAAGAGATAGGGACAGGGGGCTTTTACAATGAGCAGTTCTTC.